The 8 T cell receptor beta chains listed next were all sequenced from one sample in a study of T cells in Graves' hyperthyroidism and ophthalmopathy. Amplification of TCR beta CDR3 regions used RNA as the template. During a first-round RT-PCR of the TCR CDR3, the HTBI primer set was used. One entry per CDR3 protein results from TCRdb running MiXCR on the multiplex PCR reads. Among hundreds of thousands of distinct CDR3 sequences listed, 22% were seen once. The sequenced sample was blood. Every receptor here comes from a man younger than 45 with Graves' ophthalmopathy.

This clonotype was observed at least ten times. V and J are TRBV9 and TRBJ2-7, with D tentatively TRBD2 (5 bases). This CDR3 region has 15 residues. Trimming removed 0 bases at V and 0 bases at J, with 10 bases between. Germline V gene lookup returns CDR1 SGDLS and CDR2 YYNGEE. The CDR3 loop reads CASSVGSGSSYEQYF. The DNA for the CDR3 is TGTGCCAGCAGCGTAGGAAGCGGAAGCTCCTACGAGCAGTACTTC.

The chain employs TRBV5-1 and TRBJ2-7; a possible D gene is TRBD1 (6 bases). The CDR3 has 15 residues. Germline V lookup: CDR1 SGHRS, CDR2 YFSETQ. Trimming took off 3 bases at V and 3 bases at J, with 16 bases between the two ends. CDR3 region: CASSSAQAGDYEQYF. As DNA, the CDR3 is TGCGCCAGCAGCTCCGCCCAGGCAGGGGACTACGAGCAGTACTTC.

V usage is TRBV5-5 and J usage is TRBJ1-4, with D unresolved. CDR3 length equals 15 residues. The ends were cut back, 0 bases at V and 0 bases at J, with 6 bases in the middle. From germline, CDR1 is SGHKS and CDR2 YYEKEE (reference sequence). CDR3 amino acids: CASSLAISTNEKLFF. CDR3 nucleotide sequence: TGTGCCAGCAGCTTGGCTATATCAACTAATGAAAAACTGTTTTTT.

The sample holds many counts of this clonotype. The CDR3 DNA sequence: TGTGCCAGCAGTTTAACAGGGGGGACCTACGAGCAGTACTTC. Translated, it gives CASSLTGGTYEQYF. The chain uses TRBV28 and TRBJ2-7, with 8 nucleotides matching TRBD1. CDR3 length: 14 amino acids. V trimming: 2 bases; J trimming: 2 bases; junction bases outside the gene matches: 2. Germline CDR1 MDHEN, CDR2 SYDVKM.

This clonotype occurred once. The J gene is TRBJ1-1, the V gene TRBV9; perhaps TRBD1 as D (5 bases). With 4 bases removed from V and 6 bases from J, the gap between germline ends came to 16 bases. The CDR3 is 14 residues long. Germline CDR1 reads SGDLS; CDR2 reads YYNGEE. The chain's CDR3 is CASSTRDSGPEAFF. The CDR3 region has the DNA TGTGCCAGCAGCACGAGGGACTCTGGGCCTGAAGCTTTCTTT.

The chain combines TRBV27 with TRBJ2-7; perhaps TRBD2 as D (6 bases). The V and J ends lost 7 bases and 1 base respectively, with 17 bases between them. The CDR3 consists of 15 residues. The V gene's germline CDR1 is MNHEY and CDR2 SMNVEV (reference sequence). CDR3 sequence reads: CASTRTLGGSYEQYF. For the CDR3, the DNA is TGTGCCAGCACCCGGACTCTGGGGGGATCCTACGAGCAGTACTTC.

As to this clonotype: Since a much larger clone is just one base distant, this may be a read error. CDR3 amino acids: CASRGGAENQPQHF. CDR3 coding DNA: TGTGCCAGCAGGGGGGGGGCGGAAAATCAGCCCCAGCATTTT. This chain uses TRBV28 with TRBJ1-5; a weak D match, TRBD1 (6 bases). V gave up 6 bases and J gave up 4 bases, with 13 bases separating them. The CDR3 extends over 14 amino acids. From germline, CDR1 is MDHEN and CDR2 SYDVKM.

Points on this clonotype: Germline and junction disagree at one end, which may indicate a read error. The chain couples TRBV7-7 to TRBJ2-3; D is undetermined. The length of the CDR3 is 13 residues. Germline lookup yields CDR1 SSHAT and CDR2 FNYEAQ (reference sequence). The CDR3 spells CASSFTDTDTQYF. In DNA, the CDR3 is TGTGCTAGCAGCTTCACGGACACAGATACGCAGTATTTT.